One sample yielded the 2 T cell receptor beta chains listed below, sequenced in a study of T cell responses to AZD1222 COVID-19 vaccine. Libraries were prepared by immunoSEQ multiplex PCR; TCRdb keeps only in-frame clonotypes and omits some of them. The profile shows about 110,000 clones, roughly 89% of them singletons. The sequenced sample was peripheral blood, obtained 28 days after the second AZD1222 dose. Receptors were obtained from an adult who received the AZD1222 COVID-19 vaccine.

The gene calls are TRBV19 and TRBJ1-5; 9 bases align to TRBD1. The CDR3 has 18 residues. Trimming took 4 bases from V and 2 from J; bases not matched to a gene: 12. Germline V CDR1 and CDR2: LNHDA, SQIVND (reference sequence). The CDR3 here is CASSKTGTGSIGNQPQHF. CDR3 nucleotide sequence: TGTGCCAGTAGTAAAACAGGGACAGGGAGCATAGGCAATCAGCCCCAGCATTTT.

The sample holds one count of this clone. This chain connects TRBV4-2 to TRBJ1-2; tentatively, D is TRBD1 (5 bases). The germline V and J ends were trimmed by 0 bases and 4 bases, with 24 bases remaining between them. Germline V gene lookup returns CDR1 LGHNA and CDR2 YNFKEQ. This CDR3 region has 19 residues. CDR3 loop: CASSQDVGAGTDLIYGYTF. The CDR3 DNA sequence: TGTGCCAGCAGCCAAGATGTAGGGGCAGGAACCGACCTAATCTATGGCTACACCTTC.